This is a list of T cell receptor beta chains from one sample in a study of blood T cell repertoires in COVID-19. The assay was immunoSEQ multiplex PCR, and TCRdb's table has in-frame clones only and misses some. The sample contains about 100,000 clones, roughly 92% of which appear only once. Sequencing was performed on peripheral blood. Receptor source: a man between 65 and 85 years old with acute or convalescent COVID-19. Each CDR3 is given with its conserved first and last residue. The order of the fields is V gene, J gene, D gene, clone size, CDR3 protein, CDR3 DNA. D genes are given only for firm matches. Size tells how often a clone was seen (once, few, many) or the class of an expanded clone, and some rows leave it out.

V gene: TRBV28
J gene: TRBJ2-5
D gene: TRBD2
clone size: .
CDR3 protein: CASSLIGAGGLRRAQYF
CDR3 DNA: TGTGCCAGCAGTTTAATCGGGGCGGGGGGTTTGAGGCGGGCCCAGTACTTC

V gene: TRBV5-1
J gene: TRBJ1-6
D gene: TRBD1
clone size: .
CDR3 protein: CASSPEGQRAVSPLHF
CDR3 DNA: TGCGCCAGCAGCCCGGAGGGACAGAGGGCCGTTTCACCCCTCCACTTT

V gene: TRBV4-1
J gene: TRBJ2-3
D gene: TRBD2
clone size: .
CDR3 protein: CASSPRRGSTDTQYF
CDR3 DNA: TGCGCCAGCAGCCCCAGGCGGGGGAGCACAGATACGCAGTATTTT

V gene: TRBV27
J gene: TRBJ2-1
D gene: TRBD2
clone size: .
CDR3 protein: CASSLLLEREGKNEQFF
CDR3 DNA: TGTGCCAGCAGTTTATTGTTAGAGCGGGAGGGAAAAAATGAGCAGTTCTTC

V gene: TRBV6-2/TRBV6-3
J gene: TRBJ2-3
D gene: TRBD2
clone size: .
CDR3 protein: CASSRLRLAPKADTQYF
CDR3 DNA: TGTGCCAGCAGTCGCCTCCGACTAGCGCCAAAGGCAGATACGCAGTATTTT

V gene: TRBV5-5
J gene: TRBJ1-3
D gene: .
clone size: .
CDR3 protein: CASSLQGTGNTIYF
CDR3 DNA: TGTGCCAGCAGCCTGCAGGGAACTGGAAACACCATATATTTT

V gene: TRBV3-1/TRBV3-2
J gene: TRBJ1-1
D gene: .
clone size: .
CDR3 protein: CASSPEATLGAFF
CDR3 DNA: TGTGCCAGCAGCCCTGAGGCTACGCTGGGAGCTTTCTTT

V gene: TRBV29-1
J gene: TRBJ2-7
D gene: TRBD2
clone size: .
CDR3 protein: CSAGLAGGRFFEQYF
CDR3 DNA: TGCAGCGCCGGACTAGCGGGGGGACGCTTTTTCGAGCAGTACTTC

V gene: TRBV7-2
J gene: TRBJ1-3
D gene: .
clone size: .
CDR3 protein: CASSPAIPTGNTIYF
CDR3 DNA: TGTGCCAGCAGCCCCGCTATTCCCACTGGAAACACCATATATTTT

V gene: TRBV18
J gene: TRBJ1-1
D gene: .
clone size: .
CDR3 protein: CASSSGGRVGAFF
CDR3 DNA: TGTGCCAGCTCATCGGGAGGGCGGGTTGGAGCTTTCTTT

V gene: TRBV27
J gene: TRBJ2-3
D gene: .
clone size: .
CDR3 protein: CASRRVLSTDTQYF
CDR3 DNA: TGTGCCAGCAGGAGGGTACTTAGCACAGATACGCAGTATTTT

V gene: TRBV6-6
J gene: TRBJ2-7
D gene: TRBD1
clone size: .
CDR3 protein: CASSRPGTGNEQYF
CDR3 DNA: TGTGCCAGCAGCCGTCCCGGGACAGGGAACGAGCAGTACTTC

V gene: TRBV30
J gene: TRBJ1-4
D gene: .
clone size: .
CDR3 protein: CAWTQDSNEKLFF
CDR3 DNA: TGTGCCTGGACCCAGGACAGTAATGAAAAACTGTTTTTT

V gene: TRBV28
J gene: TRBJ1-2
D gene: .
clone size: .
CDR3 protein: CASTERGINYGYTF
CDR3 DNA: TGTGCCAGCACCGAAAGGGGCATCAACTATGGCTACACCTTC

V gene: TRBV4-1
J gene: TRBJ1-5
D gene: TRBD1
clone size: .
CDR3 protein: CASSQEYGQGGQPQHF
CDR3 DNA: TGCGCCAGCAGCCAAGAGTACGGACAGGGAGGACAGCCCCAGCATTTT

V gene: TRBV4-2
J gene: TRBJ2-2
D gene: TRBD2
clone size: .
CDR3 protein: CASSDNTIAGGYGELFF
CDR3 DNA: TGTGCCAGCAGCGACAATACAATAGCGGGAGGGTACGGGGAGCTGTTTTTT

V gene: TRBV7-2
J gene: TRBJ2-7
D gene: TRBD1
clone size: .
CDR3 protein: CASRQGAGNEQYF
CDR3 DNA: TGTGCCAGCAGACAGGGGGCGGGGAACGAGCAGTACTTC

V gene: TRBV6-5
J gene: TRBJ2-1
D gene: TRBD2
clone size: .
CDR3 protein: CASSSSGRGEQFF
CDR3 DNA: TGTGCCAGCAGTTCCAGCGGGAGAGGGGAGCAGTTCTTC

V gene: TRBV6-5
J gene: TRBJ2-7
D gene: .
clone size: .
CDR3 protein: CASSYEASSYEQYF
CDR3 DNA: TGTGCCAGCAGTTACGAGGCAAGCTCCTACGAGCAGTACTTC

V gene: TRBV7-2
J gene: TRBJ2-1
D gene: TRBD2
clone size: .
CDR3 protein: CASSLAGGRYNEQFF
CDR3 DNA: TGTGCCAGCAGCTTAGCGGGAGGGCGATACAATGAGCAGTTCTTC

V gene: TRBV6-6
J gene: TRBJ2-7
D gene: TRBD2
clone size: .
CDR3 protein: CASGPSGSYEQYF
CDR3 DNA: TGTGCCAGCGGCCCTAGCGGTTCCTACGAGCAGTACTTC

V gene: TRBV27
J gene: TRBJ2-2
D gene: .
clone size: .
CDR3 protein: CASSIITHTGELFF
CDR3 DNA: TGTGCCAGCAGTATCATAACACACACCGGGGAGCTGTTTTTT

V gene: TRBV28
J gene: TRBJ1-1
D gene: .
clone size: .
CDR3 protein: CASSPVNTEAFF
CDR3 DNA: TGTGCCAGCAGCCCCGTGAACACTGAAGCTTTCTTT

V gene: TRBV18
J gene: TRBJ2-5
D gene: .
clone size: .
CDR3 protein: CASSRSGYQETQYF
CDR3 DNA: TGTGCCAGCTCACGGTCAGGGTACCAAGAGACCCAGTACTTC

V gene: TRBV2
J gene: TRBJ2-4
D gene: .
clone size: .
CDR3 protein: CASRRDSPAKNIQYF
CDR3 DNA: TGTGCCAGCAGACGGGACTCCCCAGCCAAAAACATTCAGTACTTC

V gene: TRBV3-1/TRBV3-2
J gene: TRBJ2-1
D gene: .
clone size: .
CDR3 protein: CASSLGRNEQFF
CDR3 DNA: TGTGCCAGCAGCCTCGGGAGAAATGAGCAGTTCTTC

V gene: TRBV11-3
J gene: TRBJ2-7
D gene: .
clone size: .
CDR3 protein: CASSLEGRKEQYF
CDR3 DNA: TGTGCCAGCAGCTTAGAGGGCCGAAAAGAGCAGTACTTC

V gene: TRBV4-2
J gene: TRBJ2-7
D gene: .
clone size: .
CDR3 protein: CASSLYGTAGYEQYF
CDR3 DNA: TGTGCCAGCAGTCTTTACGGGACAGCGGGCTACGAGCAGTACTTC

V gene: TRBV25-1
J gene: TRBJ1-2
D gene: .
clone size: .
CDR3 protein: CASRSGGIYGYTF
CDR3 DNA: TGTGCCAGCCGTTCGGGGGGAATCTATGGCTACACCTTC

V gene: TRBV27
J gene: TRBJ2-1
D gene: TRBD1
clone size: .
CDR3 protein: CASRGAGTGENEQFF
CDR3 DNA: TGTGCCAGCAGGGGGGCCGGGACAGGGGAAAATGAGCAGTTCTTC

V gene: TRBV6-6
J gene: TRBJ1-5
D gene: .
clone size: once
CDR3 protein: CASSYSAGLGNQPQHF
CDR3 DNA: TGTGCCAGCAGTTACTCGGCTGGGCTCGGCAATCAGCCCCAGCATTTT

V gene: TRBV11-3
J gene: TRBJ2-7
D gene: TRBD1
clone size: .
CDR3 protein: CASSLTGHYEQYF
CDR3 DNA: TGTGCCAGCAGCTTGACAGGGCACTACGAGCAGTACTTC

V gene: TRBV5-4
J gene: TRBJ1-4
D gene: TRBD1
clone size: .
CDR3 protein: CASSSGQTNEKLFF
CDR3 DNA: TGTGCCAGCAGCTCGGGACAGACTAATGAAAAACTGTTTTTT

V gene: TRBV30
J gene: TRBJ1-4
D gene: TRBD1
clone size: .
CDR3 protein: CAWLSGTGFEKLFF
CDR3 DNA: TGTGCCTGGCTCTCCGGGACAGGGTTTGAAAAACTGTTTTTT

V gene: TRBV15
J gene: TRBJ1-6
D gene: TRBD1
clone size: once
CDR3 protein: CATSKQGQEFSPLHF
CDR3 DNA: TGTGCCACCAGCAAACAGGGACAGGAGTTTTCACCCCTCCACTTT

V gene: TRBV5-8
J gene: TRBJ1-5
D gene: .
clone size: once
CDR3 protein: CASSRADYSNQPQHF
CDR3 DNA: TGTGCCAGCAGCAGGGCGGACTATAGCAATCAGCCCCAGCATTTT

V gene: TRBV19
J gene: TRBJ1-5
D gene: TRBD1
clone size: .
CDR3 protein: CASSMATGGNQPQHF
CDR3 DNA: TGTGCCAGTAGTATGGCAACAGGGGGCAATCAGCCCCAGCATTTT

V gene: TRBV7-8
J gene: TRBJ2-5
D gene: TRBD2
clone size: few
CDR3 protein: CASSLRGSGRALETQYF
CDR3 DNA: TGTGCCAGCAGCTTACGAGGTAGCGGGAGGGCCCTGGAGACCCAGTACTTC

V gene: TRBV3-1/TRBV3-2
J gene: TRBJ1-6
D gene: .
clone size: .
CDR3 protein: CASSGGWSSYNSPLHF
CDR3 DNA: TGTGCCAGCAGCGGGGGGTGGAGCTCCTATAATTCACCCCTCCACTTT

V gene: TRBV11-3
J gene: TRBJ1-5
D gene: TRBD1
clone size: .
CDR3 protein: CASSTGTGKNQPQHF
CDR3 DNA: TGTGCCAGCAGCACCGGGACAGGGAAGAATCAGCCCCAGCATTTT

V gene: TRBV3-1/TRBV3-2
J gene: TRBJ1-5
D gene: TRBD1
clone size: .
CDR3 protein: CASSPKDRVAPQHF
CDR3 DNA: TGTGCCAGCAGCCCTAAGGACAGGGTGGCGCCCCAGCATTTT

V gene: TRBV6-5
J gene: TRBJ1-2
D gene: .
clone size: .
CDR3 protein: CASSYSMGGGNYGYTF
CDR3 DNA: TGTGCCAGCAGTTACTCGATGGGCGGGGGGAACTATGGCTACACCTTC